The clone carrying this T cell receptor beta chain was counted many times. What it binds is not known. Unique molecular identifiers were affixed to single, distinct cDNA molecules. TCRdb re-called the 5' RACE reads with MiXCR, one entry per CDR3 protein. The table records fewer than 30,000 distinct CDR3 sequences, approximately 4.5% of them present only once. This sample was taken from a study of early T cells in non-severe SARS-CoV-2 infection. Whole-study context: The chains were unpaired, and the sequenced material was bulk RNA from unsorted whole blood.

This CDR3 is 11 amino acids long. V was shortened by 5 bases and J by 3 bases, with 7 bases between the two germline ends. Per germline, CDR1 DFQATT and CDR2 SNEGSKA (reference sequence). Study-level points and caveats: Missing private and CD4 specificities, VDJdb matching favored anti-spike CD8 responses.

Sample: whole blood. The J gene is TRBJ1-1, the V gene TRBV20-1, with D hard to call. The receptor was isolated from an adult who was a healthcare worker with PCR-confirmed SARS-CoV-2 infection or an uninfected control (not recorded which). The CDR3 DNA is TGCAGTGCTGACGGTCACACTGAAGCTTTCTTT. Translated: CSADGHTEAFF.